This passage covers 20 T cell receptor beta chains from one sample sequenced in a study of blood T cell repertoires in COVID-19. Only in-frame clones appear in the TCRdb table, and some are missing; sequencing was by immunoSEQ multiplex PCR. The table has 80,000 to 100,000 clones, roughly nine tenths seen once. Material for sequencing was peripheral blood. These receptors were taken from a woman in her forties or fifties with active or convalescent COVID-19.

Only one count was recorded for this clone. The rearrangement joins TRBV9 to TRBJ2-5; possibly TRBD1 for D (6 bases). CDR3 length equals 17 residues. The ends were cut back, 0 bases at V and 1 base at J, with 16 bases in the middle. Germline lookup yields CDR1 SGDLS and CDR2 YYNGEE. DNA for the CDR3: TGTGCCAGCAGCGTAGATATTGGGACACCCTCCCAAGAGACCCAGTACTTC. Its translation: CASSVDIGTPSQETQYF.

The chain is built from TRBV3-1 (or the pseudogene TRBV3-2) and TRBJ2-1; maybe TRBD2 (7 bases). The V and J ends lost 3 bases and 10 bases respectively, with 13 bases between them. The CDR3 contains 13 residues. The germline V gene encodes CDR1 LGHDT and CDR2 YNNKEL (reference sequence). The CDR3 DNA follows: TGTGCCAGCAGCCACGGCGGGGGCTTAGAGCAGTTCTTC. Protein product: CASSHGGGLEQFF.

The V gene is TRBV29-1, the J gene TRBJ1-2; 7 bases align to TRBD1. Losses at the gene ends were 4 bases for V and 4 bases for J; bases not matched to a gene: 3. Germline V gene lookup returns CDR1 SQVTM and CDR2 ANQGSEA. There are 12 residues in the CDR3. In DNA, the CDR3 is TGCAGCGTTGTTGACAGGGCCTATGGCTACACCTTC. This gives the protein CSVVDRAYGYTF.

The J gene is TRBJ2-2, the V gene TRBV2, with TRBD2 matching 9 bases. The CDR3 is 17 residues long. Germline V gene lookup returns CDR1 SNHLY and CDR2 FYNNEI. Unmatched junction bases numbered 17, after V lost 6 bases and J lost 9 bases. The CDR3 bases are TGTGCCAGCAGAGAACTACCCCGCGGGGGGGTCCACCGGGAGCTGTTTTTT. Translated, it gives CASRELPRGGVHRELFF. The whole variable domain, remainder taken from reference TRBV2 and TRBJ2-2, is EPEVTQTPSHQVTQMGQEVILRCVPISNHLYFYWYRQILGQKVEFLVSFYNNEISEKSEIFDDQFSVERPDGSNFTLKIRSTKLEDSAMYFCASRELPRGGVHRELFFGEGSRLTVL.

The rearrangement links TRBV10-3 to TRBJ2-3; 11 bases agree with TRBD1. The CDR3 has 14 residues. Trimming at V came to 8 bases and at J to 3 bases, leaving 4 bases not matched to a gene. Germline V gives CDR1 ENHRY, CDR2 SYGVKD. The CDR3 spells CAIAGTGGTDTQYF. The CDR3 DNA reads TGTGCCATCGCTGGGACAGGGGGGACAGATACGCAGTATTTT.

The genes are TRBV18 and TRBJ2-1; TRBD1 matches at 7 bases. With V trimmed by 3 bases and J by 7 bases, 15 bases remained unmatched. The germline CDR1 and CDR2 sequences are KGHSH and LQKENI. The CDR3 consists of 17 residues. The CDR3 DNA sequence: TGTGCCAGCTCACCTGGCCTCCGGGACAGAGGGAGAAATGAGCAGTTCTTC. Encoded protein: CASSPGLRDRGRNEQFF.

The V gene is TRBV11-2, the J gene TRBJ1-1; D is uncertain. The germline gives CDR1 SGHAT, CDR2 FQNNGV. This CDR3 is built from 13 residues. V lost 0 bases and J lost 10, with 12 bases in between. CDR3 nucleotides: TGTGCCAGCAGCTTAGATCGACACATGTCAGCTTTCTTT. This gives the protein CASSLDRHMSAFF.

This sequence joins TRBV11-3 and TRBJ2-2, with TRBD2 matching 8 bases. This CDR3 has 16 residues. V lost 0 bases and J lost 4; bases outside the gene matches: 4. In germline, CDR1 is SGHNT, CDR2 YENEEA. The CDR3 DNA reads as TGTGCCAGCAGCTTAGAAACCCGGGGGGGCACCGGGGAGCTGTTTTTT. Translation gives CASSLETRGGTGELFF.

The chain recombines TRBV9 with TRBJ2-3; 12 bases are a match to TRBD2. This CDR3 contains 17 residues. V shed 6 bases, J shed 3 bases, and the junction held 11 bases outside the gene matches. Germline-derived CDR1 and CDR2 are SGDLS and YYNGEE. The CDR3 nucleotides read TGTGCCAGCACCCTCGGGCTAGCGGGGGGGCTGACAGATACGCAGTATTTT. It encodes CASTLGLAGGLTDTQYF.

With respect to this clone: One end of the junction is discordant with germline, which a read error may explain. The genes are TRBV5-6 and TRBJ1-6; 8 positions match TRBD1. Looked up from germline, CDR1 is SGHDT and CDR2 is YYEEEE. The CDR3 is made up of 17 amino acids. CDR3 protein: CASGKTLDRAYFSPLHF. The CDR3 DNA is TGTGCCAGCGGCAAAACCTTGGACAGGGCCTATTTTTCACCCCTCCATTTT.

The rearrangement uses TRBV6-5 and TRBJ2-5; 9 positions match TRBD2. V lost 6 bases, J lost 5 bases, and 7 bases stayed unmatched. Germline V gene data show CDR1 as MNHEY and CDR2 as SVGAGI. The CDR3 contains 14 residues. The DNA of the CDR3 is TGTGCCAGCAGACCTTGGGCGGGGGGGGAGACCCAGTACTTC. It yields the protein CASRPWAGGETQYF.

V usage is TRBV5-8 and J usage is TRBJ1-1; TRBD1 aligns across 8 bases. Germline V CDR1 and CDR2: SGHTS, YDEGEE. Germline trimming cut 4 bases from V and 5 bases from J; bases unmatched to any gene: 7. This CDR3 has 14 residues. The CDR3 here is CASSPRTGWTEAFF. The CDR3 DNA follows: TGTGCCAGCAGCCCCCGGACAGGGTGGACTGAAGCTTTCTTT. Combining the CDR3 with reference TRBV5-8 and TRBJ1-1 gives the whole variable domain EAGVTQSPTHLIKTRGQQATLRCSPISGHTSVYWYQQALGLGLQFLLWYDEGEERNRGNFPPRFSGRQFPNYSSELNVNALELEDSALYLCASSPRTGWTEAFFGQGTRLTVV.

The rearrangement links TRBV4-2 to TRBJ1-1, with 7 nucleotides matching TRBD1. CDR3 length: 17 residues. Looked up from germline, CDR1 is LGHNA and CDR2 is YNFKEQ. Unmatched junction bases numbered 8, after V lost 0 bases and J lost 1 base. CDR3 nucleotides: TGTGCCAGCAGCCAAGATATTTCAGGGGGATGGAACACTGAAGCTTTCTTT. Residues: CASSQDISGGWNTEAFF.

The V call is TRBV11-1, the J call TRBJ2-7; 8 bases agree with TRBD1. This CDR3 has 13 residues. Germline CDR1 is SGHAT and CDR2 is FQDESV (reference sequence). V was pared by 4 bases and J by 3 bases, with 2 bases of the junction left unmatched. The CDR3 region is CASSSGQVYEQYF. In nucleotides, the CDR3 is TGTGCCAGCAGCTCGGGACAGGTCTACGAGCAGTACTTC.

The chain is built from TRBV11-3 and TRBJ2-7; the match to TRBD1 covers 7 bases. Looked up from germline, CDR1 is SGHNT and CDR2 is YENEEA. Trimming cost V 6 bases and J 5 bases; bases outside gene matches: 4. The CDR3 loop spans 12 amino acids. The CDR3 here is CASRYRGDEQYF. CDR3 sequence (DNA): TGTGCCAGCAGGTACAGGGGCGACGAGCAGTACTTC.

A word on this clone: The sample carries other DNA sequences with the same CDR3. The CDR3 DNA is TGCGCCAGCAGCCGAGGACAGAACTATGGCTACACCTTC. It codes for CASSRGQNYGYTF. The gene calls are TRBV5-1 and TRBJ1-2; TRBD1 is a possible D gene (6 bases). Per the germline V gene, CDR1 is SGHRS and CDR2 is YFSETQ. This CDR3 spans 13 amino acids. The V gene lost 4 bases and the J gene lost 2 bases, with 9 bases spanning the gap.

The V call is TRBV11-2, the J call TRBJ2-2; 11 bases match TRBD2. Germline V gene lookup returns CDR1 SGHAT and CDR2 FQNNGV. This CDR3 has 16 residues. Trimming took 6 bases from V and 0 from J; bases not matched to a gene: 3. The CDR3, as DNA: TGTGCCAGCAGATCTAGCGGGGGGTCGAACACCGGGGAGCTGTTTTTT. As protein: CASRSSGGSNTGELFF.

This clone was counted ten times or more. This sequence joins TRBV5-4 and TRBJ2-1; TRBD2 matches at 13 bases. The CDR3 spans 14 residues. J lost 9 bases, V lost 7 bases, and 7 bases had no gene match. Germline-derived CDR1 and CDR2 are SGHNT and YYREEE (reference sequence). The CDR3 loop reads CASQGLAGRGEQFF. In DNA, the CDR3 is TGTGCCAGCCAGGGACTAGCGGGGAGGGGTGAGCAGTTCTTC.

The V and J genes are TRBV7-8 and TRBJ1-2; no definite D call. The CDR3 covers 15 residues. The germline CDR1 and CDR2 sequences are SGHVS and FQNEAQ. The germline V and J ends were trimmed by 4 bases and 2 bases, with 14 bases remaining between them. The CDR3 DNA reads as TGTGCCAGCAGCTCGACTCCCGGTGGAAACTATGGCTACACCTTC. This translates into CASSSTPGGNYGYTF.

The rearrangement links TRBV30 to TRBJ2-7; 8 bases line up with TRBD1. Germline assignment: CDR1 GTSNPN and CDR2 SVGIG (reference sequence). The CDR3 sequence is 14 residues long. V lost 2 bases and J lost 4; bases outside the gene matches: 7. The CDR3 nucleotides are TGTGCCTGGAGTTTCGGTGGGACAGGTTACGAGCAGTACTTC. Protein: CAWSFGGTGYEQYF.